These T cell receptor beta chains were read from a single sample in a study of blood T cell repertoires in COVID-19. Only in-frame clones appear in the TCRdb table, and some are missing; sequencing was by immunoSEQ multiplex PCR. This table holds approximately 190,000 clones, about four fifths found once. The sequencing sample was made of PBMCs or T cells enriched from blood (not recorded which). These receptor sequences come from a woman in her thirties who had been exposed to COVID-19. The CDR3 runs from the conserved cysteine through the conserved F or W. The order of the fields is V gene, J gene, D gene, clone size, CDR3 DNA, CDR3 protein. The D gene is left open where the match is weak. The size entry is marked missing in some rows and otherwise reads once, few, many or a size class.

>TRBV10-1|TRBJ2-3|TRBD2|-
TGCGCCAGCAGTGAGTCGGGACTAGGGAGCGATACGCAGTATTTT
CASSESGLGSDTQYF
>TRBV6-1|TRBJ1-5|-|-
TGTGCCAGCAGTGACCCGCATTCAGGGGGCAATCAGCCCCAGCATTTT
CASSDPHSGGNQPQHF
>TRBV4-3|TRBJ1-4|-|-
TGCGCCAGCAGCCAAGGGCGGGGGACGGGTGAAAAACTGTTTTTT
CASSQGRGTGEKLFF
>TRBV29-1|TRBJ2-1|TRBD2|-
TGCAGCGCCCCGAGCGGGGGGGCCGAGTTCTTC
CSAPSGGAEFF
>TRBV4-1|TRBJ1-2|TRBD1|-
TGCGCCAGCAGCCAAGAGCCCCTCCAACTGGACAGGGGACGGGGTGGCTACACCTTC
CASSQEPLQLDRGRGGYTF
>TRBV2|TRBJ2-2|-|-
TGTGCCAGCAGTGGTGATACTCCCGCGAACACCGGGGAGCTGTTTTTT
CASSGDTPANTGELFF
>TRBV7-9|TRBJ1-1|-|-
TGTGCCAGCAGCTTGACCCCAGGATTGAACACTGAAGCTTTCTTT
CASSLTPGLNTEAFF
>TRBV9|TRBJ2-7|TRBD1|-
TGTGCCAGCAGGCCGGGACAGGGTGACTACGAGCAGTACTTC
CASRPGQGDYEQYF
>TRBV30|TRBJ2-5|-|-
TGTGCCTGGAGTGTTTCAAGTCTAAGTCAAGAGACCCAGTACTTC
CAWSVSSLSQETQYF
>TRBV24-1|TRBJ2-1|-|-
TGTGCCACCAGTGTCGGGAATGAGCAGTTCTTC
CATSVGNEQFF
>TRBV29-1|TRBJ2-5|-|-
TGCAGCGTTGAAGGGGCCGCGTACCAAGAGACCCAGTACTTC
CSVEGAAYQETQYF
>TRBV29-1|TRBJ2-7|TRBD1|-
TGCAGCGTGCCGGGACAGGGGGACGAGCAGTACTTC
CSVPGQGDEQYF
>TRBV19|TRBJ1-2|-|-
TGTGCCAGTAGTTCGGCTCAGGGCTATGGCTACACCTTC
CASSSAQGYGYTF
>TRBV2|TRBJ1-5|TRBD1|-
TGTGCCAGCAGCGACAGGGTGAGCAATCAGCCCCAGCATTTT
CASSDRVSNQPQHF
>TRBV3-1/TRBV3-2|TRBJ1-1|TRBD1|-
TGTGCCAGCAGCTCAGACAGGGTGGGCACTGAAGCTTTCTTT
CASSSDRVGTEAFF
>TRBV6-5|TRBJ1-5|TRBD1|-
TGTGCCAGCAGTTGGGACAGGACCTATCAGCCCCAGCATTTT
CASSWDRTYQPQHF
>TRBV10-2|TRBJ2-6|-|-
TGCGCCAGCAGTGGTTACAGGGAATTCTCTGGGGCCAACGTCCTGACTTTC
CASSGYREFSGANVLTF
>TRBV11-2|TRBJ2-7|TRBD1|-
TGTGCCAGCAGCACCGGGACAGGGTGGGACGAGCAGTACTTC
CASSTGTGWDEQYF
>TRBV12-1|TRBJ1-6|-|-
TGTGCCAGCAGCTTTCGCCGACAGGGGGAGATACCTTCGGATAATTCACCCCTCCACTTT
CASSFRRQGEIPSDNSPLHF
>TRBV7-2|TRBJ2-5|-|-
TGTGCCAGCAGCTTAGAAGGCGGGGCAGAGACCCAGTACTTC
CASSLEGGAETQYF
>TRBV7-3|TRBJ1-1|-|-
TGTGCCAGCAGCTCCTGGCCGGAAGCTTTCTTT
CASSSWPEAFF
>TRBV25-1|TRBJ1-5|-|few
TGTGCCAGTGGGGAGCAGCCCCAGCATTTT
CASGEQPQHF
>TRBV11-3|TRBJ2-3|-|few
TGTGCCAGCAGCTTATCGCGCGGCACAGATACGCAGTATTTT
CASSLSRGTDTQYF
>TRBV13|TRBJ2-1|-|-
TGTGCCAGCAGCCACCTCGGGGATTACAATGAGCAGTTCTTC
CASSHLGDYNEQFF
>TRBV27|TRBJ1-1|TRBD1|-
TGTGCCAGCAGTTTGGACCCATCCAGGGGGCCGAACACTGAAGCTTTCTTT
CASSLDPSRGPNTEAFF
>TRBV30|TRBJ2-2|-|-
TGTGCCTGGAGGGTAGGACAGATCCCAACCGGGGAGCTGTTTTTT
CAWRVGQIPTGELFF
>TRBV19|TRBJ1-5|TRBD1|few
TGTGCCAGTAGTACCGGACAGGTCTACAATCAGCCCCAGCATTTT
CASSTGQVYNQPQHF
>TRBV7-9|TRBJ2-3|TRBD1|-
TGTGCCAGCAGCACACAACCGGGACAGGGTACAGATACGCAGTATTTT
CASSTQPGQGTDTQYF